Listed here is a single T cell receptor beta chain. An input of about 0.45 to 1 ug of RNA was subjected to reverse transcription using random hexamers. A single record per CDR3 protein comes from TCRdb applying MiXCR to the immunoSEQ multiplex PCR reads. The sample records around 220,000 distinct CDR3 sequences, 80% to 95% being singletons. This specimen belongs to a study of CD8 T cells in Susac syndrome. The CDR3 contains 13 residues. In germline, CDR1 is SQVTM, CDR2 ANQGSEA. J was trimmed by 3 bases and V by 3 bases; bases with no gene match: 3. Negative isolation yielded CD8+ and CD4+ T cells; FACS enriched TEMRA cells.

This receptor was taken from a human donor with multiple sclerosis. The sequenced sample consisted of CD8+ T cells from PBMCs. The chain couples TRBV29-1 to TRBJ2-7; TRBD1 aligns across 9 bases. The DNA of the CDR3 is TGCAGCGTTGATTCGGACAGGGGCTACGAGCAGTACTTC. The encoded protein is CSVDSDRGYEQYF.